Listed here is a single T cell receptor (beta chain). Its antigen is not known. TCRdb's copy holds only in-frame clones and misses some; the assay was immunoSEQ multiplex PCR. Among about 1 million clones listed, more than 60% were seen once. This sample was included in a study of shared clonotypes between healthy human individuals. The CDR3 loop spans 15 amino acids. Germline CDR1 and CDR2: MDHEN and SYDVKM. Trimming left V 6 bases short and J 0 bases short, with 11 bases between. Study-wide findings and caveats: Inspection by rarefaction showed sorted-subset sequencing to be incomplete despite large depth.

Sample: memory CD4+ T cells sorted from blood. Subset specified: CD45RA-negative fraction. The origin of this receptor is a man between 18 and 29 years old in good health. V is TRBV28 and J is TRBJ1-4; no clear D. The CDR3 DNA is TGTGCCAGCAGACGGAACCCCACAACTAATGAAAAACTGTTTTTT. This gives the protein CASRRNPTTNEKLFF.